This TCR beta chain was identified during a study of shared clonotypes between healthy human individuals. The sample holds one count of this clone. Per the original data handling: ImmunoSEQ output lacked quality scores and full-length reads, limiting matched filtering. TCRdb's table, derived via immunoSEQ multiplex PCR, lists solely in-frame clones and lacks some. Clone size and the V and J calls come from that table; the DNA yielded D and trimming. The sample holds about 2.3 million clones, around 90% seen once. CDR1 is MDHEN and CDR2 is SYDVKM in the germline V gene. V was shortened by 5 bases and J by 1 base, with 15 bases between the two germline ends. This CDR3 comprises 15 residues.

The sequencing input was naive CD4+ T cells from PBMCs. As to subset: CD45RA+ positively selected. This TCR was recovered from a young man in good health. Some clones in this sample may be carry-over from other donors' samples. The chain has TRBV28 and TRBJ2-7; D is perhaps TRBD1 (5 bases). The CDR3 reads CASSPPSGRSYEQYF. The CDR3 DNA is TGTGCCAGCAGTCCTCCGTCAGGGCGGTCCTACGAGCAGTACTTC.